The 2 T cell receptor beta chains reported below all come from one sample, sequenced in a study of cytomegalovirus exposure and HLA in healthy donors. Primers for the PCR totalled 60 Vbeta and 13 Jbeta. Data came from immunoSEQ multiplex PCR; TCRdb stores just in-frame clones and leaves some out. This repertoire shows some 130,000 clones, around a tenth found once; its top ten account for under 2%. The specimen sequenced was PBMCs. The source is a man in his forties or fifties in good health and CMV-seronegative.

The chain carries TRBV5-1 and TRBJ1-1; 8 bases are shared with TRBD1. Germline CDR1 is SGHRS and CDR2 is YFSETQ. Germline trimming cut 4 bases from V and 5 bases from J; bases unmatched to any gene: 7. The CDR3 is 14 amino acids. CDR3 sequence: CASSRQGTGTEAFF. In DNA form, the CDR3 reads TGCGCCAGCAGCCGACAGGGGACGGGAACTGAAGCTTTCTTT.

J is TRBJ2-3 and V is TRBV7-9; 10 nucleotides agree with TRBD2. Germline CDR1 reads SEHNR; CDR2 reads FQNEAQ (reference sequence). The CDR3 loop spans 16 amino acids. V gave up 1 base and J gave up 2 bases; unmatched junction bases: 3. The CDR3 DNA reads as TGTGCCAGCAGCTTAGTAGCGGGGGGCCACACAGATACGCAGTATTTT. Its protein product is CASSLVAGGHTDTQYF.